This TCR beta chain was recorded in a study of PD-1 blockade in classical Hodgkin lymphoma. Study conclusions and caveats: Reports indicated that newly diagnosed patients had lower baseline TCR diversity than healthy donors did.

Time point indicated: cycle 4 day 1 (C4D1), after less than 7 weeks of nivolumab. Brentuximab vedotin exposure varied, and every patient relapsed after autologous stem cell transplantation. The CDR3 loop spans 17 amino acids. V was clipped by 1 base and J by 2 bases; unmatched bases: 4. Germline V gene sequence: CDR1 MDHEN, CDR2 SYDVKM. Method: immunoSEQ multiplex PCR; TCRdb's copy keeps in-frame clones and lacks some. The table has roughly 100,000 clones, 89% seen once; the top ten hold about 20%. Concerning this clone itself: What it binds is not known.

The sequences come from peripheral blood mononuclear cells (PBMCs), collected before the fourth cycle of nivolumab. The sequence came from a human donor with classical Hodgkin lymphoma. This sequence joins TRBV28 and TRBJ2-7, with TRBD2 matching 14 bases. Here the CDR3 reads CASSLSRTSGGTYEQYF. In DNA form, the CDR3 reads TGTGCCAGCAGTTTATCTAGGACTAGCGGGGGGACCTACGAGCAGTACTTC.